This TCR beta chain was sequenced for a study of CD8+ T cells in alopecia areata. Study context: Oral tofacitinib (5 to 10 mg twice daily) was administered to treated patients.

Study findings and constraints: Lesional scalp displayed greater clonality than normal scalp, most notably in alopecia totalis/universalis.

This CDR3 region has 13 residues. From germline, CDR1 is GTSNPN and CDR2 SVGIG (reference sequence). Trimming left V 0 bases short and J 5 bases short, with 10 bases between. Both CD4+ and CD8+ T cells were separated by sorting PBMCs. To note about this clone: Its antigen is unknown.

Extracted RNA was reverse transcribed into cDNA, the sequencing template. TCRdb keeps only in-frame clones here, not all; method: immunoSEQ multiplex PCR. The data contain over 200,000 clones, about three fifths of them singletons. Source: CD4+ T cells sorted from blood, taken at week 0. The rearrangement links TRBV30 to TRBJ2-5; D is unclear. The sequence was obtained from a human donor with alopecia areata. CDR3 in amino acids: CAWSVQVRETQYF. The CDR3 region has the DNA TGTGCCTGGAGTGTCCAGGTCCGGGAGACCCAGTACTTC.